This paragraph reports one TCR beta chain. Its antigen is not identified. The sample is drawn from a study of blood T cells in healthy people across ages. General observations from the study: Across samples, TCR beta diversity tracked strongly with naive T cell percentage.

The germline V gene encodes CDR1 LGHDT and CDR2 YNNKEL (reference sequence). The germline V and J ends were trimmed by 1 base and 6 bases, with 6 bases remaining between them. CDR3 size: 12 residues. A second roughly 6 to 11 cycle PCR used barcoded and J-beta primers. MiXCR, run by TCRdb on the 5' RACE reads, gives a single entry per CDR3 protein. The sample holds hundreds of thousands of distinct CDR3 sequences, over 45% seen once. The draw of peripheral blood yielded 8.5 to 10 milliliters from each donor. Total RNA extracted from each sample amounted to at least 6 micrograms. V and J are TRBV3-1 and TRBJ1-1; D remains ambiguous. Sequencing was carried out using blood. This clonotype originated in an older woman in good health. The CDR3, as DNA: TGTGCCAGCAGCCAAGGTCACGCTGAAGCTTTCTTT. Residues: CASSQGHAEAFF.